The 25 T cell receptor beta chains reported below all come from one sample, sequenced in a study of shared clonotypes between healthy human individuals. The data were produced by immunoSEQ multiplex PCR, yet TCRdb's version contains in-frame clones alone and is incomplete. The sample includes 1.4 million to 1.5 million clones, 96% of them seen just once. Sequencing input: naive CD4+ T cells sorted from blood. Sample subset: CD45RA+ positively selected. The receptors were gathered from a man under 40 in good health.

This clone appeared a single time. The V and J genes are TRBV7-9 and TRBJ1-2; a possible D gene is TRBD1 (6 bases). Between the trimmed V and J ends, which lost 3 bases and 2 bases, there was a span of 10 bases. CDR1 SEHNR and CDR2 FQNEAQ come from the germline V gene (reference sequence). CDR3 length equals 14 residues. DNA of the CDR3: TGTGCCAGCAGCTTCCTTACAGGGAACTATGGCTACACCTTC. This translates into CASSFLTGNYGYTF.

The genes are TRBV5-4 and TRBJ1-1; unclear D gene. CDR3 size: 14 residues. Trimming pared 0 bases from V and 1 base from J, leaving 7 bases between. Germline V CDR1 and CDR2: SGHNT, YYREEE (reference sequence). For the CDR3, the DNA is TGTGCCAGCAGCTTGGAGCGGCAGAACACTGAAGCTTTCTTT. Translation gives CASSLERQNTEAFF.

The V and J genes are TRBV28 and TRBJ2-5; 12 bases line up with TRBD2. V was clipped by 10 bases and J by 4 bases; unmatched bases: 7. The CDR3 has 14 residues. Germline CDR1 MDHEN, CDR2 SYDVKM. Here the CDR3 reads CATLTSGSSETQYF. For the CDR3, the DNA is TGTGCCACCCTGACTAGCGGGAGTTCAGAGACCCAGTACTTC.

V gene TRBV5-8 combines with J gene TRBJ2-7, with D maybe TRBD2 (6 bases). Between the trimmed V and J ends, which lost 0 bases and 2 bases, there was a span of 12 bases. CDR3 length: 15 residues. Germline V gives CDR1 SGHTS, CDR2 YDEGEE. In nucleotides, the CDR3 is TGTGCCAGCAGCTTGGGACTCCGGGAGCCCTACGAGCAGTACTTC. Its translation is CASSLGLREPYEQYF.

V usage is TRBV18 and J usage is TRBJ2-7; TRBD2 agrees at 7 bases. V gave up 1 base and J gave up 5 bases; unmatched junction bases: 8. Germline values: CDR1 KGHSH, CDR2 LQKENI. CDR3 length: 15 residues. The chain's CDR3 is CASSPLVGGGNEQYF. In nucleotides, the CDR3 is TGTGCCAGCTCACCACTTGTGGGGGGGGGAAACGAGCAGTACTTC.

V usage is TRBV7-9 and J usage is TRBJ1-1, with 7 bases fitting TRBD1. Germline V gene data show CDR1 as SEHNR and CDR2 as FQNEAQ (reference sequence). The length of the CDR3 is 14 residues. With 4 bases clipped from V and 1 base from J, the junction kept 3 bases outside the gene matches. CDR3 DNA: TGTGCCAGCAGCTCACAGGGGAAGAACACTGAAGCTTTCTTT. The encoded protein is CASSSQGKNTEAFF.

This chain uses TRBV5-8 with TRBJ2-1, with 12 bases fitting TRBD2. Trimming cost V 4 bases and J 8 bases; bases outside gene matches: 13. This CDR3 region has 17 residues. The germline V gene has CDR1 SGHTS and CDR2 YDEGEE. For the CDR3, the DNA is TGTGCCAGCAGCCCCCCGGGACTAGCGGGCGGCCCCGATGAGCAGTTCTTC. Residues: CASSPPGLAGGPDEQFF.

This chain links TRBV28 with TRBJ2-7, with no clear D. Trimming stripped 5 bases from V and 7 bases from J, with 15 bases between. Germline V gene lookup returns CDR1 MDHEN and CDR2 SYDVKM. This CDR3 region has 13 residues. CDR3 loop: CASSQPQSIEQYF. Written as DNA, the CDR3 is TGTGCCAGCAGTCAGCCGCAATCTATTGAGCAGTACTTC.

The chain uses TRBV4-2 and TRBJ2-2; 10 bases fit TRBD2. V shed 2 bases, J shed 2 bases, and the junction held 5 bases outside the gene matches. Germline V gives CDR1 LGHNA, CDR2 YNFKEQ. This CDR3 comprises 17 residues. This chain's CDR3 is CASSQKLAGANTGELFF. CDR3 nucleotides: TGTGCCAGCAGCCAAAAGCTAGCGGGAGCCAACACCGGGGAGCTGTTTTTT.

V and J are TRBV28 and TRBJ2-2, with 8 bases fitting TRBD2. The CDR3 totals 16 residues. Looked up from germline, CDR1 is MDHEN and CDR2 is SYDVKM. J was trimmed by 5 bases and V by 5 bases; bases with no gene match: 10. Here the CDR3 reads CASSPGRARVTGELFF. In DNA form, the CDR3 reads TGTGCCAGCAGTCCCGGGAGGGCCCGAGTAACCGGGGAGCTGTTTTTT.

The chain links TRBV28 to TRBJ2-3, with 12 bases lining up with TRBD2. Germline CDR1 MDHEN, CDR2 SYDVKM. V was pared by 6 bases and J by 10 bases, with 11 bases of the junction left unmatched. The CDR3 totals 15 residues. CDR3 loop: CASRGLAGLGYAQYF. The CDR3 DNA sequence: TGTGCCAGCAGAGGACTAGCGGGATTAGGGTACGCGCAGTATTTT. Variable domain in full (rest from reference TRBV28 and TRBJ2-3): DVKVTQSSRYLVKRTGEKVFLECVQDMDHENMFWYRQDPGLGLRLIYFSYDVKMKEKGDIPEGYSVSREKKERFSLILESASTNQTSMYLCASRGLAGLGYAQYFGPGTRLTVL.

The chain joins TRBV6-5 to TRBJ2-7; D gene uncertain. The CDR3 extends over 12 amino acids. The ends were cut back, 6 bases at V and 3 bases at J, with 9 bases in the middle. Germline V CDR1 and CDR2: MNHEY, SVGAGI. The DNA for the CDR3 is TGTGCCAGCAGGTCCGACATCTACGAGCAGTACTTC. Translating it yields CASRSDIYEQYF.

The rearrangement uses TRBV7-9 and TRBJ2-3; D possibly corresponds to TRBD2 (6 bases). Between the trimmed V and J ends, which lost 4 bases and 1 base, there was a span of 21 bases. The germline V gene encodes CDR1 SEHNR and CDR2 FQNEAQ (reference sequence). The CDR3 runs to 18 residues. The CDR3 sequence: CASSSPGPGGAGTDTQYF. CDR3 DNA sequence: TGTGCCAGCAGCTCCCCCGGCCCTGGAGGGGCCGGCACAGATACGCAGTATTTT.

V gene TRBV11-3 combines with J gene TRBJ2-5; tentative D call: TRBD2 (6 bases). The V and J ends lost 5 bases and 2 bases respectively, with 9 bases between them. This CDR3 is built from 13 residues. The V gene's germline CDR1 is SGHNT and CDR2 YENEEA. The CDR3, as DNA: TGTGCCAGCAGCAAGGGACTGCAAGAGACCCAGTACTTC. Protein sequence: CASSKGLQETQYF.

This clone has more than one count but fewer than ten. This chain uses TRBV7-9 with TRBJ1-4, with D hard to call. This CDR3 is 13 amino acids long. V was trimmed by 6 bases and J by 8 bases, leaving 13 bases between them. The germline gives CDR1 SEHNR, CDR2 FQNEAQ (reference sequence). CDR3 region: CASRAPDREKLFF. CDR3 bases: TGTGCCAGCAGAGCACCTGATCGGGAAAAACTGTTTTTT. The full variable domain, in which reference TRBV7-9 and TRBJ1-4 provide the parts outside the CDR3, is DTGVSQNPRHKITKRGQNVTFRCDPISEHNRLYWYRQTLGQGPEFLTYFQNEAQLEKSRLLSDRFSAERPKGSFSTLEIQRTEQGDSAMYLCASRAPDREKLFFGSGTQLSVL.

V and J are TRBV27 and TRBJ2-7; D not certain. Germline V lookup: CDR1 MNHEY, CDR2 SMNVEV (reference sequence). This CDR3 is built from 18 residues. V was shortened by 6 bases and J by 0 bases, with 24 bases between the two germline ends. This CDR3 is CASSSQKVARSPSYEQYF. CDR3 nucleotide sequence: TGTGCCAGCAGCTCCCAAAAGGTTGCCAGGAGCCCCTCCTACGAGCAGTACTTC.

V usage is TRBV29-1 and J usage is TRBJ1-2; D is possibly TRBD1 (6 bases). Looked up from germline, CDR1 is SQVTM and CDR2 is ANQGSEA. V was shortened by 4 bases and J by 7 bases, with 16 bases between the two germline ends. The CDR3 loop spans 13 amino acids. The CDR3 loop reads CSVGPEWGAGYTF. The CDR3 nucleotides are TGCAGCGTTGGTCCGGAATGGGGGGCTGGCTACACCTTC.

CDR3 amino acids: CASGIGQGSFYGYTF. The DNA of the CDR3 is TGTGCTAGTGGTATAGGACAGGGGTCCTTCTATGGCTACACCTTC. The V gene is TRBV12-5, the J gene TRBJ1-2; 9 nucleotides match TRBD1. This CDR3 is 15 amino acids long. Germline values: CDR1 LGHNT, CDR2 FRNRAP. V was clipped by 5 bases and J by 4 bases; unmatched bases: 8.

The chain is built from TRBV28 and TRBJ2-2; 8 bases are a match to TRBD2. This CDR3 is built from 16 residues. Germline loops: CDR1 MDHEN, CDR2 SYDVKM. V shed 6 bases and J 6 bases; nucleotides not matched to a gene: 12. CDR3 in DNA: TGTGCCAGCAGATTAGGTGCGAGCGGGAGTGCCGGGGAGCTGTTTTTT. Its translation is CASRLGASGSAGELFF.

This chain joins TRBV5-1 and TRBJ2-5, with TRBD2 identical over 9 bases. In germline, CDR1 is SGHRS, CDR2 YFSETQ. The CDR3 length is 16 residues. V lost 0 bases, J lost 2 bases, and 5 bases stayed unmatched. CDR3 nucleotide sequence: TGCGCCAGCAGCTTGGGGGCTAGCGGGGCTCAAGAGACCCAGTACTTC. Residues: CASSLGASGAQETQYF.

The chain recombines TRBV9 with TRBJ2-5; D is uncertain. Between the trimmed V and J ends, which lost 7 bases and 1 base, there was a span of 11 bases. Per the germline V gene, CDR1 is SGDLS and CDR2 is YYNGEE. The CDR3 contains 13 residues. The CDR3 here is CASALSIQETQYF. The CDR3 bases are TGTGCCAGCGCCCTGTCGATCCAAGAGACCCAGTACTTC.

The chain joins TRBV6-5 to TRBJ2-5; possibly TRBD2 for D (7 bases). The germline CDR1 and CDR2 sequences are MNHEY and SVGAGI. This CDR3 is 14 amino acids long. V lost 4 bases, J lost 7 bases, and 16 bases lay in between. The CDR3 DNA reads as TGTGCCAGCAGTTTGGGACCGGGGGGCCGGACCCAGTACTTC. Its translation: CASSLGPGGRTQYF.

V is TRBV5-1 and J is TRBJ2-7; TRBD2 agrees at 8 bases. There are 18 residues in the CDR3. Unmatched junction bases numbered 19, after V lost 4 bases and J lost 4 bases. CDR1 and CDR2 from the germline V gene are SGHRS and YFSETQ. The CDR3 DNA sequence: TGCGCCAGCAGCCTAGGGGAGGGCGGGAGGCTCCTTGGATACGAGCAGTACTTC. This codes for CASSLGEGGRLLGYEQYF. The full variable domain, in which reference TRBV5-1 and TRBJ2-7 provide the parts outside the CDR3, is KAGVTQTPRYLIKTRGQQVTLSCSPISGHRSVSWYQQTPGQGLQFLFEYFSETQRNKGNFPGRFSGRQFSNSRSEMNVSTLELGDSALYLCASSLGEGGRLLGYEQYFGPGTRLTVT.

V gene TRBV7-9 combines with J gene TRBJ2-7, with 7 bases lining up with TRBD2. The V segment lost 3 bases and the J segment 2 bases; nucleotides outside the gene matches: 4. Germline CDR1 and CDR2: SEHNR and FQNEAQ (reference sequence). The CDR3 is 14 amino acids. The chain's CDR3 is CASSFGTIPYEQYF. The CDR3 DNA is TGTGCCAGCAGCTTCGGGACTATCCCCTACGAGCAGTACTTC.

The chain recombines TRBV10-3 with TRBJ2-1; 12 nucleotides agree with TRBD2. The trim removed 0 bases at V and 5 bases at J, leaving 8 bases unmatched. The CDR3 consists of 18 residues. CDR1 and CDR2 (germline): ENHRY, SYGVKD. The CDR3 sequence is CAISESPDLAGGNNEQFF. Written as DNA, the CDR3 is TGTGCCATCAGTGAGTCGCCCGACCTAGCGGGGGGGAACAATGAGCAGTTCTTC.